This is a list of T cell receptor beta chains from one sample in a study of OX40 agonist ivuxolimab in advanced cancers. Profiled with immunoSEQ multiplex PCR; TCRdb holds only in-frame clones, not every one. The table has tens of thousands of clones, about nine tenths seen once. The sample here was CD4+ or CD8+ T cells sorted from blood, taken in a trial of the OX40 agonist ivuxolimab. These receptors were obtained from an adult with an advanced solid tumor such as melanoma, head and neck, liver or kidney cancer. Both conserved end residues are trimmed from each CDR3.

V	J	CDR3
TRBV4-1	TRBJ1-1	ASSISTEAF
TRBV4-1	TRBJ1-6	ASSRATGDNSPLH
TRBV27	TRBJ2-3	ASSLSQGAQDTQY
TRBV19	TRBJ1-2	ASTPGSYGYT
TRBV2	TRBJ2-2	ASTSLTNTGELF
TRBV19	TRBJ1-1	ASSMWGAEAF
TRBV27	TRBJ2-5	ASTPNVAEETQY
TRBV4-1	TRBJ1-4	ASSELPTGGNEKLF
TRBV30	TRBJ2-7	AWCGGADSYEQY
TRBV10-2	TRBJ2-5	ASRGETQY
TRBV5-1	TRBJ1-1	ASSPGFITEAF
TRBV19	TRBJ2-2	ASSDQAGELF
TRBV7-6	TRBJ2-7	ASSFRAPGTGGSSTSSYEQY
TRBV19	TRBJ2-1	ASSSHRGFYNEQF
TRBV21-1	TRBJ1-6	ASSKAGSHYNSPLH
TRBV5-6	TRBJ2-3	ASSLEGFTDTQY
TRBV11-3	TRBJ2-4	ASSLGGQAGKNIQY
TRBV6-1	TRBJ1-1	ASSESLDTEAF
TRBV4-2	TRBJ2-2	ASSLEYRDIGELF
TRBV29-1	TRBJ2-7	SVELSLDRAYEQY
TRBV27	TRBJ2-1	ASSSPTTSGTVGEQF
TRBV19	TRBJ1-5	ASSIWTGDQPQH
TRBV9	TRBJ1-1	ASSVGGGVDTEAF
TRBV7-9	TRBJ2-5	ASSQDWKQETQY
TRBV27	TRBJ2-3	ASGSAPGPDTQY
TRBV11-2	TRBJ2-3	ASSLDHPGSSPSTDTQY
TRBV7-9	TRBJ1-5	AGGVPYPLSNQPQH
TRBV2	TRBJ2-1	ASSDRGYNEQF
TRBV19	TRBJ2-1	ASSILADEQF
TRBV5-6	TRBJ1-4	ASSSGSPNEKLF
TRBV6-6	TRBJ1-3	ASTPSGISGNTIY
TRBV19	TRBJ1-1	ASSIGDRMNTEAF
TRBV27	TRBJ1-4	ASSSLGTGGDEKLF
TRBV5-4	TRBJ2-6	ASSLEAGRAGANVLT
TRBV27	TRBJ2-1	ASGWDEQF
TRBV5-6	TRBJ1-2	ASSFSGAYGYT
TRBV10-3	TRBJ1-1	AISAWTGLNTEAF
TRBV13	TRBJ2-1	ASSLRLAGGDEQF
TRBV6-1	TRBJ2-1	ASSEMVGNEQF
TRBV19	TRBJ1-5	ASSIAEGQGNQPQH
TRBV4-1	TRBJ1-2	ASSQGERGYT
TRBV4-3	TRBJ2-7	ASSRGLAGSYEQY
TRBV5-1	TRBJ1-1	ASSLWGSSTEAF
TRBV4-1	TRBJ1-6	ASSQVWRTGIH
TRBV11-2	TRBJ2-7	ASSVPGYGAYEQY
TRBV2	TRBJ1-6	ASSADRGLNSPLH
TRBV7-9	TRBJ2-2	ASSHLAGEGWELF
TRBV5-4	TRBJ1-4	ASSLRQGNEKLF
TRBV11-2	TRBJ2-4	ASSLEAGGAAKNIQY